Below are 31 T cell receptor beta chains sequenced from a single sample in a study of shared clonotypes between healthy human individuals (dated by TCRdb to 2019 to 2021). Libraries came from the immunoSEQ multiplex PCR assay. TCRdb retrieved this table from immuneACCESS and kept in-frame rearrangements only. Not all clones are present; in checked studies, unresolved V genes account for under half, and no reason is known for the remainder. For this sample the table gives 1 million to 1.2 million clones, of which 70% to 80% were detected only once. 0.7% to 0.95% of the sample is held by the ten biggest clonotypes. The sequenced sample was memory CD4+ T cells from PBMCs. Explained via the paper, the cell subset or site label denotes: CD45RA-negative fraction. The origin of the receptors is a man aged 18 to 29 in good health. Some clones in this sample may be carry-over from other donors' samples.

The chain carries TRBV30 and TRBJ2-7, with TRBD2 matching 9 bases. Trimming cost V 3 bases and J 5 bases; bases outside gene matches: 8. The CDR3 loop spans 14 amino acids. Germline V CDR1 and CDR2: GTSNPN, SVGIG (reference sequence). The CDR3 DNA is TGTGCCTGGAGCCCGGGACTAGCCTTCAACGAGCAGTACTTC. As protein: CAWSPGLAFNEQYF.

The chain carries TRBV28 and TRBJ2-2; TRBD2 agrees at 12 bases. Trimming cost V 3 bases and J 10 bases; bases outside gene matches: 9. Germline V CDR1 and CDR2: MDHEN, SYDVKM. The CDR3 is 16 amino acids. CDR3 protein: CASSFVILAGGVELFF. The CDR3 nucleotides read TGTGCCAGCAGTTTCGTGATACTAGCGGGGGGCGTGGAGCTGTTTTTT.

This sequence joins TRBV2 and TRBJ2-5; 10 positions match TRBD2. This CDR3 region has 14 residues. Per germline, CDR1 SNHLY and CDR2 FYNNEI. Trimming cost V 7 bases and J 5 bases; bases outside gene matches: 7. The CDR3 DNA is TGTGCCAGCACGATCGCTAGCGGGAGTGAGACCCAGTACTTC. Protein sequence: CASTIASGSETQYF. Together with reference TRBV2 and TRBJ2-5, the CDR3 gives the full variable domain: EPEVTQTPSHQVTQMGQEVILRCVPISNHLYFYWYRQILGQKVEFLVSFYNNEISEKSEIFDDQFSVERPDGSNFTLKIRSTKLEDSAMYFCASTIASGSETQYFGPGTRLLVL.

The chain joins TRBV29-1 to TRBJ2-5; TRBD1 might be the D (6 bases). Germline V CDR1 and CDR2: SQVTM, ANQGSEA. V was cut by 5 bases and J by 4 bases, with 14 bases left in between. CDR3 length equals 13 residues. CDR3 protein: CSVSQGFGETQYF. For the CDR3, the DNA is TGCAGCGTTTCTCAGGGGTTTGGAGAGACCCAGTACTTC.

This rearrangement joins TRBV11-2 to TRBJ1-1; no clear D. This CDR3 contains 14 residues. CDR1 and CDR2 (germline): SGHAT, FQNNGV. Between the trimmed V and J ends, which lost 1 base and 5 bases, there was a span of 11 bases. CDR3 DNA sequence: TGTGCCAGCAGCTTAGTTAACTGGGGTACTGAAGCTTTCTTT. As protein: CASSLVNWGTEAFF.

This clone has just a few counts. The chain is built from TRBV5-6 and TRBJ2-7; D unresolved. CDR1 and CDR2 (germline): SGHDT, YYEEEE. V lost 3 bases, J lost 3 bases, and 16 bases lay in between. There are 15 residues in the CDR3. The CDR3 DNA is TGTGCCAGCAGCTCACCGCTGGATCCAGACTACGAGCAGTACTTC. This codes for CASSSPLDPDYEQYF.

This sequence joins TRBV14 and TRBJ2-7; D is uncertain. The V gene's germline CDR1 is SGHDN and CDR2 FVKESK. This CDR3 has 13 amino acids. Trimming cost V 2 bases and J 7 bases, with 12 bases left between them. CDR3 in amino acids: CASSQRVLEEQYF. DNA for the CDR3: TGTGCCAGCAGCCAAAGAGTCTTGGAGGAGCAGTACTTC.

This clone occurred many times. The chain recombines TRBV5-4 with TRBJ2-3, with TRBD2 matching 14 bases. With 4 bases clipped from V and 4 bases from J, the junction kept 5 bases outside the gene matches. There are 16 residues in the CDR3. Germline V gene data show CDR1 as SGHNT and CDR2 as YYREEE (reference sequence). The CDR3 nucleotides are TGTGCCAGCAGCCGGGGACTAGCGGGAGTGTCAGATACGCAGTATTTT. Protein product: CASSRGLAGVSDTQYF.

V and J are TRBV28 and TRBJ1-2, with D hard to call. The germline CDR1 and CDR2 sequences are MDHEN and SYDVKM. This CDR3 is 14 amino acids long. V gave up 2 bases and J gave up 7 bases, with 14 bases separating them. CDR3 sequence reads: CASSLGSLGSGYTF. The CDR3 DNA reads TGTGCCAGCAGTTTAGGATCATTGGGCTCTGGCTACACCTTC.

The chain recombines TRBV5-1 with TRBJ1-4, with D maybe TRBD1 (6 bases). Trimming took off 2 bases at V and 7 bases at J, with 9 bases between the two ends. The CDR3 consists of 13 residues. Per the germline V gene, CDR1 is SGHRS and CDR2 is YFSETQ. Written as DNA, the CDR3 is TGCGCCAGCAGCTTATTCAGGGGTGAAAAACTGTTTTTT. Its protein is CASSLFRGEKLFF. Looking up the rest from reference TRBV5-1 and TRBJ1-4 gives the full variable domain: KAGVTQTPRYLIKTRGQQVTLSCSPISGHRSVSWYQQTPGQGLQFLFEYFSETQRNKGNFPGRFSGRQFSNSRSEMNVSTLELGDSALYLCASSLFRGEKLFFGSGTQLSVL.

V and J are TRBV27 and TRBJ1-2; D possibly corresponds to TRBD1 (5 bases). CDR1 and CDR2 (germline): MNHEY, SMNVEV (reference sequence). Between the trimmed V and J ends, which lost 7 bases and 4 bases, there was a span of 19 bases. The length of the CDR3 is 15 residues. In DNA form, the CDR3 reads TGTGCCAGCACCCCCCCGACAGAAGATGGCTATGGCTACACCTTC. It encodes CASTPPTEDGYGYTF.

J is TRBJ2-1 and V is TRBV7-6, with 11 bases lining up with TRBD1. This CDR3 comprises 13 residues. Germline-derived CDR1 and CDR2 are SGHVS and FNYEAQ. Trimming cost V 5 bases and J 9 bases; bases outside gene matches: 3. CDR3 sequence reads: CASSRDRGAEQFF. The CDR3 nucleotides are TGTGCCAGCAGCCGGGACAGGGGGGCTGAGCAGTTCTTC.

The rearrangement links TRBV7-9 to TRBJ2-5, with a weak D call TRBD1 (6 bases). The V gene's germline CDR1 is SEHNR and CDR2 FQNEAQ (reference sequence). V shed 5 bases and J shed 4 bases, with 26 bases lying between them. This CDR3 contains 18 residues. CDR3: CASSPPGTMAPKGETQYF. The CDR3, as DNA: TGTGCCAGCAGCCCCCCCGGGACAATGGCCCCAAAGGGAGAGACCCAGTACTTC.

This clone was observed many times. The chain has TRBV2 and TRBJ1-1; TRBD1 might be the D (6 bases). CDR1 and CDR2 (germline): SNHLY, FYNNEI. V was shortened by 4 bases and J by 1 base, with 7 bases between the two germline ends. This CDR3 has 13 residues. CDR3 region: CASSGDTNTEAFF. In DNA form, the CDR3 reads TGTGCCAGCAGTGGGGACACGAACACTGAAGCTTTCTTT.

This sequence joins TRBV28 and TRBJ2-3; 11 bases are shared with TRBD2. The junction had 1 base not matched to a gene; V was cut back by 5 bases and J by 3 bases. Looked up from germline, CDR1 is MDHEN and CDR2 is SYDVKM. The CDR3 is 14 amino acids. CDR3: CASSGTSGTDTQYF. In DNA form, the CDR3 reads TGTGCCAGCAGTGGGACTAGCGGTACAGATACGCAGTATTTT.

This clone has at least ten counts. The V and J genes are TRBV6-6 and TRBJ1-2; 10 bases line up with TRBD1. Germline V gene lookup returns CDR1 MNHNY and CDR2 SVGAGI (reference sequence). With 5 bases clipped from V and 4 bases from J, the junction kept 7 bases outside the gene matches. The CDR3 loop spans 15 amino acids. CDR3 in amino acids: CASSTRGQGIYGYTF. CDR3 nucleotide sequence: TGTGCCAGCAGTACTAGGGGACAGGGGATCTATGGCTACACCTTC.

The chain uses TRBV27 and TRBJ1-5; D might be TRBD1 (5 bases). The CDR3 has 13 amino acids. Germline CDR1 reads MNHEY; CDR2 reads SMNVEV (reference sequence). V gave up 6 bases and J gave up 6 bases, with 12 bases separating them. Here the CDR3 DNA reads TGTGCCAGCAGCCCAAAGAGGGGTCAGCCCCAGCATTTT. It is translated as CASSPKRGQPQHF.

The rearrangement uses TRBV30 and TRBJ1-2, with D perhaps matching TRBD1 (5 bases). The V end lost 2 bases, the J end lost 8 bases, and 12 bases lay between the germline ends. CDR1 GTSNPN and CDR2 SVGIG come from the germline V gene (reference sequence). There are 12 residues in the CDR3. Here the CDR3 DNA reads TGTGCCTGGAGTCTAACAGGACGGGGCTACACCTTC. Its translation: CAWSLTGRGYTF.

The chain employs TRBV16 and TRBJ2-3; 7 bases are a match to TRBD2. Germline loops: CDR1 KGHSY, CDR2 FQNENV. V trimming: 3 bases; J trimming: 7 bases; junction bases outside the gene matches: 10. CDR3 length: 15 residues. CDR3 in amino acids: CASSQLAGVGNTQYF. The CDR3 DNA is TGTGCCAGCAGCCAGCTGGCGGGAGTAGGGAATACGCAGTATTTT.

V gene TRBV2 combines with J gene TRBJ2-3; no clear D gene. Germline CDR1 is SNHLY and CDR2 is FYNNEI. This CDR3 comprises 13 residues. The V end was cut by 10 bases, the J end by 3 bases, with 14 bases between. The CDR3 spells CATARRFTDTQYF. The CDR3 DNA reads as TGTGCCACAGCGCGGCGATTTACAGATACGCAGTATTTT.

The V and J genes are TRBV7-6 and TRBJ2-1, with a weak D call TRBD2 (5 bases). V lost 1 base and J lost 10, with 17 bases in between. The germline V gene encodes CDR1 SGHVS and CDR2 FNYEAQ. This CDR3 spans 15 amino acids. The CDR3 reads CASSLVGPPGGEQFF. CDR3 nucleotides: TGTGCCAGCAGCTTAGTTGGGCCCCCGGGCGGGGAGCAGTTCTTC.

The chain combines TRBV6-5 with TRBJ2-5, with a weak D call TRBD1 (8 bases). Matching the DNA end better, TRBJ2-7 makes the J call doubtful. Per germline, CDR1 MNHEY and CDR2 SVGAGI. The CDR3 runs to 14 residues. The CDR3 here is CANRGGTGSYEQYF. The CDR3 nucleotides read TGTGCCAACAGGGGGGGGACAGGATCCTACGAGCAGTACTTC.

V usage is TRBV28 and J usage is TRBJ2-3; 11 nucleotides align to TRBD2. V dropped 6 bases and J dropped 5; count of bases not matched to a gene: 7. The CDR3 contains 15 residues. Germline values: CDR1 MDHEN, CDR2 SYDVKM. The CDR3 loop reads CASSYTSGSRDTQYF. CDR3 sequence (DNA): TGTGCCAGCAGCTACACTAGCGGGAGTAGAGATACGCAGTATTTT.

The chain is built from TRBV12-5 and TRBJ2-1, with D perhaps TRBD2 (6 bases). Germline CDR1 is LGHNT and CDR2 is FRNRAP. The CDR3 is 15 residues long. Trimming removed 7 bases at V and 0 bases at J, with 13 bases between. The DNA for the CDR3 is TGTGCTAGTGCCGTAGCGGACCCCTCCTACAATGAGCAGTTCTTC. It codes for CASAVADPSYNEQFF.

In this sample, this clone turned up a few times. The rearrangement links TRBV30 to TRBJ1-4; D remains ambiguous. Germline CDR1 is GTSNPN and CDR2 is SVGIG (reference sequence). Trimming removed 3 bases at V and 4 bases at J, with 9 bases between. This CDR3 region has 13 residues. The CDR3 here is CAWRGMSNEKLFF. DNA for the CDR3: TGTGCCTGGAGGGGTATGAGTAATGAAAAACTGTTTTTT.

Worth noting for this clone: The sample contains more than one DNA sequence encoding this CDR3. The CDR3 loop is CASRDSYEQYF. In DNA, the CDR3 is TGCGCCAGCAGGGACAGCTACGAGCAGTACTTC. The chain carries TRBV5-1 and TRBJ2-7; possibly TRBD1 for D (6 bases). V gave up 5 bases and J gave up 3 bases, with 6 bases separating them. Germline assignment: CDR1 SGHRS and CDR2 YFSETQ. The CDR3 loop spans 11 amino acids.

CDR3 coding DNA: TGTGCCAGCAGTTCGCCTCATCCGGGACTCGAAGCGGCTAATGAAAAACTGTTTTTT. Its protein product is CASSSPHPGLEAANEKLFF. V is TRBV28 and J is TRBJ1-4; possible D gene TRBD1, 5 bases. Per germline, CDR1 MDHEN and CDR2 SYDVKM. The V end was cut by 4 bases, the J end by 3 bases, with 24 bases between. The CDR3 sequence is 19 residues long.

This clone was detected only once. This rearrangement joins TRBV18 to TRBJ2-3; TRBD2 aligns across 7 bases. This CDR3 spans 16 amino acids. Trimming at V came to 3 bases and at J to 5 bases, leaving 11 bases not matched to a gene. Germline loops: CDR1 KGHSH, CDR2 LQKENI. CDR3 protein: CASSPRGGVSRDTQYF. The CDR3 bases are TGTGCCAGCTCACCCCGGGGAGGGGTCAGTAGAGATACGCAGTATTTT.

A remark on this clone: A much more abundant neighbour one base away suggests this may be a read error. This CDR3 fails to terminate in the conserved phenylalanine or tryptophan, so it likely reflects a read error. The chain couples TRBV28 to TRBJ1-3; D is possibly TRBD1 (6 bases). With 7 bases removed from V and 4 bases from J, the gap between germline ends came to 11 bases. Germline V lookup: CDR1 MDHEN, CDR2 SYDVKM. The CDR3 covers 13 residues. The CDR3 loop is CASIGTSGNTIYS. Here the CDR3 DNA reads TGTGCCAGCATCGGGACATCAGGAAACACCATATATTCT.

The gene calls are TRBV7-9 and TRBJ2-2; D gene unclear. Per the germline V gene, CDR1 is SEHNR and CDR2 is FQNEAQ (reference sequence). The V end lost 1 base, the J end lost 3 bases, and 15 bases lay between the germline ends. This CDR3 contains 17 residues. The CDR3 is CASSLVRAAVYTGELFF. CDR3 bases: TGTGCCAGCAGCTTAGTAAGGGCGGCTGTGTACACCGGGGAGCTGTTTTTT.

This clone was seen ten or more times. The chain has TRBV16 and TRBJ1-1, with TRBD1 as a possible D gene (6 bases). Trimming removed 6 bases at V and 1 base at J, with 9 bases between. Germline V CDR1 and CDR2: KGHSY, FQNENV. The CDR3 has 13 amino acids. This CDR3 reads CASRKQGNTEAFF. The CDR3, as DNA: TGTGCCAGCAGAAAACAGGGGAACACTGAAGCTTTCTTT.